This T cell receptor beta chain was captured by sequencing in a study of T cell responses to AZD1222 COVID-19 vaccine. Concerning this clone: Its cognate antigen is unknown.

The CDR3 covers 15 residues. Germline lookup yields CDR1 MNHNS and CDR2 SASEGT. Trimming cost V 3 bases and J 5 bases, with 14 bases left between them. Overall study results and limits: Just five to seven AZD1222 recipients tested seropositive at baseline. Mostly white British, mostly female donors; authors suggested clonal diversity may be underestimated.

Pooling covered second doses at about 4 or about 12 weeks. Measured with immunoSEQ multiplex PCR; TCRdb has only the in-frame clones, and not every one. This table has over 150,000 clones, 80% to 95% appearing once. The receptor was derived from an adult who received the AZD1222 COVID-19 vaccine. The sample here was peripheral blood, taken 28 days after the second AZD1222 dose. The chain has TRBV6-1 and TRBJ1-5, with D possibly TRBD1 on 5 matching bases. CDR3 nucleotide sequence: TGTGCCAGCAGTGACCTGCCGGGGCTTTATCAGCCCCAGCATTTT. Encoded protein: CASSDLPGLYQPQHF.